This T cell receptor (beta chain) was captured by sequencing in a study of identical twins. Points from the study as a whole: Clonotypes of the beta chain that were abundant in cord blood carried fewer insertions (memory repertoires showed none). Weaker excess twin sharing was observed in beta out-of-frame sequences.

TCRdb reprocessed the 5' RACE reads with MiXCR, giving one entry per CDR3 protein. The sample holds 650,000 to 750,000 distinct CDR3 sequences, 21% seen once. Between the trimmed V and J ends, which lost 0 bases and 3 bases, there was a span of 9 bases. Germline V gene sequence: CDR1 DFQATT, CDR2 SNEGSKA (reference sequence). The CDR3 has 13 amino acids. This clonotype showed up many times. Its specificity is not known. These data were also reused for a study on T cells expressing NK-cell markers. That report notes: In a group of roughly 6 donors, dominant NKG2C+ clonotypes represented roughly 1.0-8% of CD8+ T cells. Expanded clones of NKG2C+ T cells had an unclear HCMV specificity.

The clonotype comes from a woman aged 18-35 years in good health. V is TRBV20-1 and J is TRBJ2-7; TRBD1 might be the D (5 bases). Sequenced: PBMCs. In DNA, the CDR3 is TGCAGTGCTAGAGAGCAGGGTTACTACGAGCAGTACTTC. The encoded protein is CSAREQGYYEQYF.